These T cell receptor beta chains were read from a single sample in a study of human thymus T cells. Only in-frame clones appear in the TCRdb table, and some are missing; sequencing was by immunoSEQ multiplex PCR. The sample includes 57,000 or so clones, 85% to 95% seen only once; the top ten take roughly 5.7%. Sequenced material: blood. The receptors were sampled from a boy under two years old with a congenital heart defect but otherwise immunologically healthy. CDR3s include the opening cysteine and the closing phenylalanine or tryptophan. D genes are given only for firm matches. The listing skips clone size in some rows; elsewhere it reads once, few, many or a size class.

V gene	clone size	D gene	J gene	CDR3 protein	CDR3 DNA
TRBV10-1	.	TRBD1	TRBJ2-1	CASSVQGANEQFF	TGCGCCAGCAGTGTTCAGGGGGCGAATGAGCAGTTCTTC
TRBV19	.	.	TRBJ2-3	CASRGFSSTDTQYF	TGTGCCAGTAGGGGGTTCTCTAGCACAGATACGCAGTATTTT
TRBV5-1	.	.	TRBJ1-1	CASSLVGSGASEAFF	TGCGCCAGCAGCTTGGTGGGGAGCGGTGCCTCTGAAGCTTTCTTT
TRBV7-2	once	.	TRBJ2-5	CASSWGETQYF	TGTGCCAGCAGCTGGGGCGAGACCCAGTACTTC
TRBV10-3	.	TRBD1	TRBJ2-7	CAISQGDSKQYF	TGTGCCATCAGTCAGGGGGACAGTAAGCAGTACTTC
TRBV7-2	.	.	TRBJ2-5	CASSLAGGQTQYF	TGTGCCAGCAGCTTAGCGGGGGGCCAGACCCAGTACTTC
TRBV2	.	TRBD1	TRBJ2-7	CASSRDRAEEQYF	TGTGCCAGCAGTCGGGACAGGGCGGAAGAGCAGTACTTC
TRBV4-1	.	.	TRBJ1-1	CASSPNTGSSEAFF	TGCGCCAGCAGTCCAAATACGGGTAGTTCTGAAGCTTTCTTT
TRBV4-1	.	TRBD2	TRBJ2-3	CASSQVAGADTQYF	TGCGCCAGCAGCCAGGTAGCGGGGGCAGATACGCAGTATTTT
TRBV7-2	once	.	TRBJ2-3	CASSFLPSASTDTQYF	TGTGCCAGCAGCTTCTTGCCTAGCGCTAGCACAGATACGCAGTATTTT
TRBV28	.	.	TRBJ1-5	CASTIDRPTNQPQHF	TGTGCCAGCACCATTGACAGGCCTACCAATCAGCCCCAGCATTTT
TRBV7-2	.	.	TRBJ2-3	CASSLVPGASTDTQYF	TGTGCCAGCAGCTTAGTCCCAGGAGCTAGCACAGATACGCAGTATTTT
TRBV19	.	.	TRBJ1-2	CASSIGSGPTNYGYTF	TGTGCCAGTAGTATAGGGTCCGGACCGACTAACTATGGCTACACCTTC
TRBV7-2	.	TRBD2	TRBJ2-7	CASSSGLASHEQYF	TGTGCCAGCAGCTCCGGACTAGCTTCTCACGAGCAGTACTTC
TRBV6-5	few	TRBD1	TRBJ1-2	CASSYSRQGAYGYTF	TGTGCCAGCAGTTACTCTCGACAGGGGGCCTATGGCTACACCTTC
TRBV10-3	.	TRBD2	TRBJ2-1	CAISESTKMGGRAMRNNEQFF	TGTGCCATCAGTGAGTCGACTAAAATGGGCGGGAGGGCCATGAGGAACAATGAGCAGTTCTTC
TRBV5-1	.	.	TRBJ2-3	CASSLASGTDTQYF	TGCGCCAGCAGCTTGGCTAGCGGCACAGATACGCAGTATTTT
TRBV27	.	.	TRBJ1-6	CASSLQPNSPLHF	TGTGCCAGCAGTTTACAGCCCAATTCACCCCTCCACTTT
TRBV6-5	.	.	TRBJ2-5	CASSISGQETQYF	TGTGCCAGCAGTATCTCAGGGCAAGAGACCCAGTACTTC
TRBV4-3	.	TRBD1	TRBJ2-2	CASSQDRDTGELFF	TGCGCCAGCAGCCAGGACAGGGACACCGGGGAGCTGTTTTTT
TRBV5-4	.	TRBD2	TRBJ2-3	CASSRTSGGNTDTQYF	TGTGCCAGCAGCAGGACTAGCGGGGGGAACACAGATACGCAGTATTTT
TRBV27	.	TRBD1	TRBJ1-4	CASGTQDRGLEKLFF	TGTGCCAGCGGCACCCAGGACAGGGGGCTTGAAAAACTGTTTTTT
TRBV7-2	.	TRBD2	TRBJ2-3	CASTAGTSSPDTQYF	TGTGCCAGCACCGCCGGGACTAGCTCCCCAGATACGCAGTATTTT
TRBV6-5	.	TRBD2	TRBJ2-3	CASSYSGTSATDTQYF	TGTGCCAGCAGTTACTCGGGGACTAGCGCCACAGATACGCAGTATTTT
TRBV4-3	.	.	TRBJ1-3	CASSQKLGGGFSGNTIYF	TGCGCCAGCAGCCAAAAATTGGGGGGGGGCTTCTCTGGAAACACCATATATTTT
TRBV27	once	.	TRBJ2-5	CASSLAPVAETQYF	TGTGCCAGCAGTTTGGCACCCGTTGCGGAGACCCAGTACTTC
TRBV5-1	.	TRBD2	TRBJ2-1	CASSLDPGLAGGRTYNEQFF	TGCGCCAGCAGCTTGGATCCGGGACTAGCGGGAGGAAGAACCTACAATGAGCAGTTCTTC
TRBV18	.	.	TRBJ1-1	CASSSGQNTEAFF	TGTGCCAGCTCATCGGGACAGAACACTGAAGCTTTCTTT